Listed below are T cell receptor beta chains from one sample, sequenced in a study of blood T cell repertoires in COVID-19. The assay was immunoSEQ multiplex PCR, and TCRdb's table has in-frame clones only and misses some. The table has approximately 240,000 clones, more than 80% seen once. Sample: peripheral blood. The receptors stem from a woman younger than 45 with COVID-19, enrolled during active disease. CDR3s include the opening cysteine and the closing phenylalanine or tryptophan. A D gene is named only where the DNA matches it firmly. Clone size is stated in some rows and not others, as once, few, many or a class when expanded.

CDR3 protein: CASSQDGALLADYTF
CDR3 DNA: TGTGCCAGCAGCCAAGATGGCGCCCTCCTTGCGGACTACACCTTC
clone size: NA
V gene: TRBV4-2
J gene: TRBJ1-2
D gene: NA

CDR3 protein: CASSVDGSADTQYF
CDR3 DNA: TGTGCCAGCAGCGTAGACGGGAGTGCAGATACGCAGTATTTT
clone size: NA
V gene: TRBV9
J gene: TRBJ2-3
D gene: NA

CDR3 protein: CASSLGQSSGNTIYF
CDR3 DNA: TGCGCCAGCAGCTTGGGACAAAGCTCTGGAAACACCATATATTTT
clone size: NA
V gene: TRBV5-1
J gene: TRBJ1-3
D gene: NA

CDR3 protein: CSVEASTEAFF
CDR3 DNA: TGCAGCGTTGAGGCAAGCACTGAAGCTTTCTTT
clone size: once
V gene: TRBV29-1
J gene: TRBJ1-1
D gene: NA

CDR3 protein: CASSPRVNTEAFF
CDR3 DNA: TGTGCCAGCAGCCCCAGGGTGAACACTGAAGCTTTCTTT
clone size: NA
V gene: TRBV7-2
J gene: TRBJ1-1
D gene: NA

CDR3 protein: CAGRESGELFF
CDR3 DNA: TGTGCCGGACGGGAGTCCGGGGAGCTGTTTTTT
clone size: NA
V gene: TRBV30
J gene: TRBJ2-2
D gene: NA

CDR3 protein: CASSLVGALGEKLFF
CDR3 DNA: TGCGCCAGCAGCTTGGTTGGGGCCCTGGGCGAAAAACTGTTTTTT
clone size: NA
V gene: TRBV5-1
J gene: TRBJ1-4
D gene: NA

CDR3 protein: CASSGLSLDTQYF
CDR3 DNA: TGTGCCAGCAGCGGGTTGTCCCTGGATACGCAGTATTTT
clone size: NA
V gene: TRBV2
J gene: TRBJ2-3
D gene: NA

CDR3 protein: CASSLAGGGTGGLEQYF
CDR3 DNA: TGTGCCAGCAGTCTAGCTGGCGGGGGGACAGGGGGCCTCGAGCAGTACTTC
clone size: NA
V gene: TRBV28
J gene: TRBJ2-7
D gene: TRBD1

CDR3 protein: CASSVGGGRLSEAFF
CDR3 DNA: TGTGCCAGCAGTGTAGGGGGGGGCCGTCTCTCTGAAGCTTTCTTT
clone size: NA
V gene: TRBV2
J gene: TRBJ1-1
D gene: NA

CDR3 protein: CASSDGYGYTF
CDR3 DNA: TGTGCCAGCAGTGACGGTTATGGCTACACCTTC
clone size: few
V gene: TRBV2
J gene: TRBJ1-2
D gene: NA

CDR3 protein: CASSDDYRVNGYTF
CDR3 DNA: TGTGCCAGCAGCGATGACTACAGGGTTAATGGCTACACCTTC
clone size: once
V gene: TRBV7-9
J gene: TRBJ1-2
D gene: NA

CDR3 protein: CASSSTGGRNTEAFF
CDR3 DNA: TGTGCCAGCAGTTCAACCGGGGGTAGGAACACTGAAGCTTTCTTT
clone size: NA
V gene: TRBV28
J gene: TRBJ1-1
D gene: NA

CDR3 protein: CASSENREGTQYF
CDR3 DNA: TGTGCCAGCAGCGAAAACAGGGAAGGGACCCAGTACTTC
clone size: NA
V gene: TRBV7-2
J gene: TRBJ2-5
D gene: NA

CDR3 protein: CASSYSKLRGNYGYTF
CDR3 DNA: TGTGCCAGCAGTTACTCAAAGTTGCGCGGCAACTATGGCTACACCTTC
clone size: NA
V gene: TRBV6-6
J gene: TRBJ1-2
D gene: NA